This T cell receptor beta chain emerged from a study of T cell clones after liver transplantation. For the study at large: Samples came from ITN030ST, which attempted immunosuppression withdrawal within 2 years of liver transplantation. Standard immunosuppression, with no induction, continued until 12-24 months after transplant. TCRbeta sequencing after a pre-transplant mixed lymphocyte reaction identified graft-donor-reactive clones, later tracked in post-transplant blood.

TCRdb's table, derived via immunoSEQ multiplex PCR, lists solely in-frame clones and lacks some. The sample lists roughly 55,000 clones, approximately 84% occurring once. Germline CDR1 and CDR2: SNHLY and FYNNEI. V lost 0 bases and J 5 bases, leaving 8 bases between the germline ends. The CDR3 length is 13 residues. Thawed unstimulated PBMCs were FACS-sorted by CD3, CD4 and CD8 into two populations. The chain employs TRBV2 and TRBJ2-7; no definite D call. Sample: CD4+ T cells from blood, taken before liver transplant. The sequence was collected from a human donor who received a liver transplant. The CDR3 here is CASSEALIDEQYF. CDR3 in DNA: TGTGCCAGCAGTGAAGCGCTAATCGACGAGCAGTACTTC.